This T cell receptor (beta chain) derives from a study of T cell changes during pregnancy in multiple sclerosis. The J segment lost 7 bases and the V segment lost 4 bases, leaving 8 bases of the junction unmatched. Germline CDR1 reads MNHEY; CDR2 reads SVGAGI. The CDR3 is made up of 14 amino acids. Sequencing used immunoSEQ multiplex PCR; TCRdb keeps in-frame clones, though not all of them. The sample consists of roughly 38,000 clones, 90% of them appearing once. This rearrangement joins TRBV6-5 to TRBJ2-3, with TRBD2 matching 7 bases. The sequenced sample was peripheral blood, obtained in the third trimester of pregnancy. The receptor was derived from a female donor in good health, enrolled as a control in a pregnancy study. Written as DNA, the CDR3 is TGTGCCAGCAGTTCTTGGGAGGGTCTGAATACGCAGTATTTT. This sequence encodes CASSSWEGLNTQYF.